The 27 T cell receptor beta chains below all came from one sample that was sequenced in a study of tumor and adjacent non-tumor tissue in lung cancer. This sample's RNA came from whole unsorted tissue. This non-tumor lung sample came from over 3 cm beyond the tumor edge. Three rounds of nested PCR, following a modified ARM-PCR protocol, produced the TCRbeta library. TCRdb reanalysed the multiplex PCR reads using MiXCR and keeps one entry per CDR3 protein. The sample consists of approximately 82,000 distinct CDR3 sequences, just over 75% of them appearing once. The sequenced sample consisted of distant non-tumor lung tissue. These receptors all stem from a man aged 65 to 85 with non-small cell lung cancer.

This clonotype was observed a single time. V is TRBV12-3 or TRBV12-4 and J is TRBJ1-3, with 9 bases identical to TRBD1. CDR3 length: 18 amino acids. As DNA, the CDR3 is TGTGTCGGCAGTCGTCCCGGGACAGGGATCGGCTCTGGATATACCATATATTTT. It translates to CVGSRPGTGIGSGYTIYF.

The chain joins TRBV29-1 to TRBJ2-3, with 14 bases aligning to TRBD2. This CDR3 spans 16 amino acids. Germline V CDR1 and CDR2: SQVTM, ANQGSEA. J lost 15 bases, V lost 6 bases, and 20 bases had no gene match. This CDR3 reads CSVAGTSGGSTDTRYF. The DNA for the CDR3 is TGCAGCGTAGCCGGGACTAGCGGGGGTAGCACAGATACGCGATATTTT.

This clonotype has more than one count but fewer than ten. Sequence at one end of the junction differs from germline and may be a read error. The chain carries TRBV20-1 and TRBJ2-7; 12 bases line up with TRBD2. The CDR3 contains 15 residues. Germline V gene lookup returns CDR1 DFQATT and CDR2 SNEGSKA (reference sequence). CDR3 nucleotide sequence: TGCAGTGTTAGAGAGGGACTAGCGGGCATCTACGAGCAGTACTTC. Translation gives CSVREGLAGIYEQYF.

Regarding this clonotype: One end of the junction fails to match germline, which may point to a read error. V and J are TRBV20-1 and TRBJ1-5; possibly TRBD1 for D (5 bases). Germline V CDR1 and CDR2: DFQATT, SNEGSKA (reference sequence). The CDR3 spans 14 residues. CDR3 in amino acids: CSTQIPGDHQSQRF. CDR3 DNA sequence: TGTAGTACTCAAATACCCGGGGACCATCAGTCCCAGCGTTTT.

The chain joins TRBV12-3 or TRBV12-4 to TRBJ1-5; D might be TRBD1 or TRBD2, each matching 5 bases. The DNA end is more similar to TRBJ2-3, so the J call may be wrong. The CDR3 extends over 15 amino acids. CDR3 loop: CASSSSGSDNQPQYF. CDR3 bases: TGTGCCAGCAGTTCCTCAGGGAGTGACAATCAGCCCCAGTATTTT.

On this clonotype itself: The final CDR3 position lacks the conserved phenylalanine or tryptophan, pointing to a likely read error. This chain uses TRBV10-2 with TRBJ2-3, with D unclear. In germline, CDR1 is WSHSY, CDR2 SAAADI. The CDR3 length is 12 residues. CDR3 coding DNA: TGCGCCAGGAGTGAGAACACAGATACGCAGTATTGT. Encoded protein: CARSENTDTQYC.

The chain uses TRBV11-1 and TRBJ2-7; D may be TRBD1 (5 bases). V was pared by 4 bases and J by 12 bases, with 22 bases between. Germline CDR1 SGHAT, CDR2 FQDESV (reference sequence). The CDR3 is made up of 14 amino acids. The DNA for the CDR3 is TGTGCCAGCAGCTCCAGGGAAAGGACCTACGAGTGGTACTTC. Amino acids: CASSSRERTYEWYF.

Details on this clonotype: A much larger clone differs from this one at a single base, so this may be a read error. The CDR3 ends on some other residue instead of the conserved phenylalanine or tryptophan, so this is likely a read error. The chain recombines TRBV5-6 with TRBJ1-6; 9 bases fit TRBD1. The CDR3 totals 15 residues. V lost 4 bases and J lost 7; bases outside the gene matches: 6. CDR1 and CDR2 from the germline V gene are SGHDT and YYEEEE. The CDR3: CASSPGTGRNSPLHY. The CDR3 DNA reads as TGTGCCAGCAGCCCGGGGACAGGGCGAAATTCACCCCTCCACTAT.

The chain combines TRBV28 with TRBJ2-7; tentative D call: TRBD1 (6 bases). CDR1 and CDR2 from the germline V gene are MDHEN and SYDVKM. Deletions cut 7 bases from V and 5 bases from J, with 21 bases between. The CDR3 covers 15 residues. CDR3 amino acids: CASTRGLGLFNEQYF. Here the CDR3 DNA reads TGTGCCAGCACTAGGGGGTTAGGGTTGTTCAACGAGCAGTACTTC. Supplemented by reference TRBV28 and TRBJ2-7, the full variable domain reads DVKVTQSSRYLVKRTGEKVFLECVQDMDHENMFWYRQDPGLGLRLIYFSYDVKMKEKGDIPEGYSVSREKKERFSLILESASTNQTSMYLCASTRGLGLFNEQYFGPGTRLTVT.

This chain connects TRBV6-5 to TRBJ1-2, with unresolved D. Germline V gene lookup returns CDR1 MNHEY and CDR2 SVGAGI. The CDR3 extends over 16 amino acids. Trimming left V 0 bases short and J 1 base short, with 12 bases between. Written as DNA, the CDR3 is TGTGCCAGCAGTTACTCGCACAGAACCCTTAACTATGGCTACACCTTC. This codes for CASSYSHRTLNYGYTF.

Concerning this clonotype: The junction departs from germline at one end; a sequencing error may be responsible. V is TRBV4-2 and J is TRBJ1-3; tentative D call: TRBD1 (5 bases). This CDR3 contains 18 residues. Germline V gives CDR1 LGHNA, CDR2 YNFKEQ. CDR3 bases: TGTGCCAGCAGCCTGTCGGTTGGGGGGTCGAGTTCTGGAAAGACTATATACTTT. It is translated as CASSLSVGGSSSGKTIYF.

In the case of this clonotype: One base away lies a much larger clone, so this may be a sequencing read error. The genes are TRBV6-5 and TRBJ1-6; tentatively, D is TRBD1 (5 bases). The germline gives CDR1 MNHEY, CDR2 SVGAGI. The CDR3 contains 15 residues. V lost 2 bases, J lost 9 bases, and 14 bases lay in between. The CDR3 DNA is TGTGCCAGCAGTTACAGCGGGGGTGCGGGTTCACCCCTCCACTTT. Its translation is CASSYSGGAGSPLHF.

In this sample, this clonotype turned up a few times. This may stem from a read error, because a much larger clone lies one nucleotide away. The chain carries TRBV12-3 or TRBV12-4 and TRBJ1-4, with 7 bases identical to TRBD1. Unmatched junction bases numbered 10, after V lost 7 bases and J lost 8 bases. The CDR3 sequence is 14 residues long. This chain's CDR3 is CASKSTGMGEKLFF. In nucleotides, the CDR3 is TGTGCCAGCAAATCGACAGGGATGGGGGAAAAACTGTTTTTT.

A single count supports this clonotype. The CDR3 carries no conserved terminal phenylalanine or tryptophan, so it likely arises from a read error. The CDR3: CASSYSGTGQLCGYTL. In DNA, the CDR3 is TGTGCCAGCAGTTACTCCGGGACAGGGCAGCTGTGTGGTTACACCTTA. The V call is TRBV6-5, the J call TRBJ1-2; 9 positions match TRBD1. The germline CDR1 and CDR2 sequences are MNHEY and SVGAGI. J lost 11 bases, V lost 0 bases, and 13 bases had no gene match. The CDR3 is 16 amino acids.

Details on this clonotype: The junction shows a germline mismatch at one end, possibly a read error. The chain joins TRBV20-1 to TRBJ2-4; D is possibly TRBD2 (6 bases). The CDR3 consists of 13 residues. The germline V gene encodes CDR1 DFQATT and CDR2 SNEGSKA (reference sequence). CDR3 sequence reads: CSASWRVKDIQYF. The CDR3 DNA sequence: TGCAGTGCTAGTTGGAGGGTTAAAGACATTCAGTACTTT.

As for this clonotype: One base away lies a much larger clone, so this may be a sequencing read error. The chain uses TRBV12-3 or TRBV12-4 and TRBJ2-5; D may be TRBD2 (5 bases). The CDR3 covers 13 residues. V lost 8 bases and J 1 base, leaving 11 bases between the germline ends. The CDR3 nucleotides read TGTGCCAGCGGGGAGTTCACCCAAGAGACCCAGTACTTC. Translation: CASGEFTQETQYF.

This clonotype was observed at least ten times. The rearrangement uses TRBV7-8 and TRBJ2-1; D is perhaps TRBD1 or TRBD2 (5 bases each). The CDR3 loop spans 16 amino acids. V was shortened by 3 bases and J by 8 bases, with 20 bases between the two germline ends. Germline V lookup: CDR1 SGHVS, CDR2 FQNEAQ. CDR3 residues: CASSLGLARSLYEQFF. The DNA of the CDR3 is TGTGCCAGCAGCTTGGGGCTAGCCCGGTCGTTATATGAGCAGTTCTTC.

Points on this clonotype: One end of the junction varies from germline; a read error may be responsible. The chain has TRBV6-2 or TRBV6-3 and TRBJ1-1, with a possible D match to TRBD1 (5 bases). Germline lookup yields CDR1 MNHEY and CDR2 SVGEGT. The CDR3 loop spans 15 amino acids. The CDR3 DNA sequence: TGTGCCAGCAGTACCAACACCGGGGGGAACACTGAAGTTTTCTTT. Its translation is CASSTNTGGNTEVFF.

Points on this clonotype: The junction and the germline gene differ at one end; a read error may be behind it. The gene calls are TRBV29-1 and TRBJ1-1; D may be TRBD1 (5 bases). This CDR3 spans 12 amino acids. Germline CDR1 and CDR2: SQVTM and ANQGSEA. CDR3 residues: CIVGEGNTGAFF. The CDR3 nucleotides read TGCATCGTGGGTGAGGGGAACACTGGAGCTTTCTTT.

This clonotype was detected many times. CDR3 nucleotide sequence: TGCGCCAGCAGCTTATATACTCTGACGGACACCGGGGAGCTGTTTTTT. Protein product: CASSLYTLTDTGELFF. The genes are TRBV5-1 and TRBJ2-2; D not certain. The germline V and J ends were trimmed by 2 bases and 3 bases, with 14 bases remaining between them. Looked up from germline, CDR1 is SGHRS and CDR2 is YFSETQ. The CDR3 contains 16 residues.

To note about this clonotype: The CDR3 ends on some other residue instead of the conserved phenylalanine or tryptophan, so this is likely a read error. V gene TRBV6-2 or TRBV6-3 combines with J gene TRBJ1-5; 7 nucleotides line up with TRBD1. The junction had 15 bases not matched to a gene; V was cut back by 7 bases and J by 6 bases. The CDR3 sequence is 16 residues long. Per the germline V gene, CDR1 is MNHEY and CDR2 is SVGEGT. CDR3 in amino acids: CASTYDRASMGQPQHH. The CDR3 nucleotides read TGTGCCAGCACGTATGACAGGGCTTCGATGGGTCAGCCCCAGCATCAT.

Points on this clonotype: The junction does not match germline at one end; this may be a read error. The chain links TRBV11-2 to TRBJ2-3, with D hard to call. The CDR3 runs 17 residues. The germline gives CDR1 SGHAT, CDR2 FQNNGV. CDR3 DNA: TGTGCCAGCAGCTTAGACCTTAACGGCAGGCTTGGGGATACGCTGTATTTT. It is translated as CASSLDLNGRLGDTLYF.

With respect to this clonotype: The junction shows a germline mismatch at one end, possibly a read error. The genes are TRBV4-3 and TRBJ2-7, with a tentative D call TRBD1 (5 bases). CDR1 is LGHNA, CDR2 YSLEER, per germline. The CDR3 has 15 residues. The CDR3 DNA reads TGCGCCAACAGCCATACCACCAAGGGGTTCCACGAACAGTACTTC. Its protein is CANSHTTKGFHEQYF.

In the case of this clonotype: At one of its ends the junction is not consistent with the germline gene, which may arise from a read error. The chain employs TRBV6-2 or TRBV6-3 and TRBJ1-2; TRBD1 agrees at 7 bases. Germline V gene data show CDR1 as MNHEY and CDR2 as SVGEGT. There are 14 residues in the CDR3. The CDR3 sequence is CVSSTDRSNYGYTF. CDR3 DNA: TGTGTCAGCAGTACGGACAGGTCTAACTATGGCTACACCTTC.

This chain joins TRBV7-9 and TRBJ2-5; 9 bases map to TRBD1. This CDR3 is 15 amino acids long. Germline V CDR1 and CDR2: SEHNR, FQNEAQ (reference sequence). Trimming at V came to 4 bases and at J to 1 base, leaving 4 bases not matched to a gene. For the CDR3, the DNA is TGTGCCAGCAGCTCCCGACAGGGGGGCCAAGAGACCCAGTACTTC. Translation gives CASSSRQGGQETQYF.

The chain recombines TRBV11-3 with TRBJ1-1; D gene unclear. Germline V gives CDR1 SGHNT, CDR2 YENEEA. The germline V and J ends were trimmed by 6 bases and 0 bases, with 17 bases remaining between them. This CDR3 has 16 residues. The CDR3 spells CASRFRVRTLNTEAFF. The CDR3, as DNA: TGTGCCAGCAGATTCCGGGTCAGAACGCTGAACACTGAAGCTTTCTTT.

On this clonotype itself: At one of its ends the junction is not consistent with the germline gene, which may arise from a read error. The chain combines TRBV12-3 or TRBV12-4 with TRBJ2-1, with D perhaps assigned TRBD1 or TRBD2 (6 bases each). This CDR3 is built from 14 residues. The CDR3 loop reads CTSSLVGGSDEQFF. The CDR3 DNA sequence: TGTACCAGCAGTCTAGTGGGGGGCTCGGATGAGCAGTTCTTC.